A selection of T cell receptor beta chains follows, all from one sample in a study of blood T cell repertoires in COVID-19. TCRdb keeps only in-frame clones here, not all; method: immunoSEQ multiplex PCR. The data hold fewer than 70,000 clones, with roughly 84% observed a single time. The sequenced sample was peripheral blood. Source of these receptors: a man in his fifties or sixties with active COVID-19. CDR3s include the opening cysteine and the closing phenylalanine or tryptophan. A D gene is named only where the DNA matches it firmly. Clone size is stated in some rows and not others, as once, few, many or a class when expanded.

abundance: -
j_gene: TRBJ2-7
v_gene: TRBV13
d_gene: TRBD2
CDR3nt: TGTGCCAGCAGCTTAACCGGGACTAGCGGTCTCTCGGGAGAGCAGTACTTC
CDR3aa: CASSLTGTSGLSGEQYF

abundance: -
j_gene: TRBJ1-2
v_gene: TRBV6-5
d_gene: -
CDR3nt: TGTGCCAGCAGTCAGGGGTTGGCCTATGGCTACACCTTC
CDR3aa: CASSQGLAYGYTF

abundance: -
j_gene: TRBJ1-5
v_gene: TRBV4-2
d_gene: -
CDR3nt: TGTGCCAGCAGCCAGGAGGGGCAGCCCCAGCATTTT
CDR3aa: CASSQEGQPQHF

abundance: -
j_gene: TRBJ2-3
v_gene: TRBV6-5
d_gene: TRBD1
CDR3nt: TGTGCCAGCAGTTTAAGGACAGGGGGCACAGATACGCAGTATTTT
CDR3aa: CASSLRTGGTDTQYF

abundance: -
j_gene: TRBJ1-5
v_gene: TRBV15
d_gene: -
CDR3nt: TGTGCCACCATTAGGGGCGAAATATCCAATCAGCCCCAGCATTTT
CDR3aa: CATIRGEISNQPQHF

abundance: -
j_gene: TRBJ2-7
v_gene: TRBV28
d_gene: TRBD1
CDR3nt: TGTGCCAGCAGCCCGACAGGGGTCATCGGAGGATCCCGTATCTACGAGCAGTACTTC
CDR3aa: CASSPTGVIGGSRIYEQYF

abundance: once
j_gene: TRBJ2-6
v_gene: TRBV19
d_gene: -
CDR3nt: TGTGCCAGTAGTCCGCAGGCTGGGGCCAACGTCCTGACTTTC
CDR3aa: CASSPQAGANVLTF

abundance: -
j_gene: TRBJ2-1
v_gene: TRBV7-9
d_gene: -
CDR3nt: TGTGCCAGCAGCTTAGGGGGCCCATCCAGCGATGAGCAGTTCTTC
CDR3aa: CASSLGGPSSDEQFF

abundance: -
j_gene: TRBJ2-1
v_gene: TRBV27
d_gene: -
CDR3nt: TGTGCCAGCAGTTTATCAGCGGGCAATGAGCAGTTCTTC
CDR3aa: CASSLSAGNEQFF

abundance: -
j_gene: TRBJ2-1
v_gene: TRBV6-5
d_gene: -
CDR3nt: TGTGCCAGCAGTTTAGCGAGGACCTACAATGAGCAGTTCTTC
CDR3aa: CASSLARTYNEQFF

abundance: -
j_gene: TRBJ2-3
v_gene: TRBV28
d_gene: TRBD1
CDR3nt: TGTGCCAGCAGCACCGGGACAGGGTTCACAGATACGCAGTATTTT
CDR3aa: CASSTGTGFTDTQYF

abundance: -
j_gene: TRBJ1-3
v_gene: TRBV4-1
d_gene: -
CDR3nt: TGCGCCAGCAGCCCAGGGCTCCTTGGAAACACCATATATTTT
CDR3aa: CASSPGLLGNTIYF

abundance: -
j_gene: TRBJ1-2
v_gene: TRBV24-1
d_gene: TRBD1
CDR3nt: TGTGCCACCTCGGGGTTGCACAGGGGGCTCCTCTATGGCTACACCTTC
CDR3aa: CATSGLHRGLLYGYTF

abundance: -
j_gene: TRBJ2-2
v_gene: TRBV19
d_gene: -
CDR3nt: TGTGCCAGTATCGGGGGGCCCAGGGCCGGGGAGCTGTTTTTT
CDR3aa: CASIGGPRAGELFF

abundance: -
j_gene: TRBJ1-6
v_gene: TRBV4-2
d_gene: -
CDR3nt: TGTGCCAGCAGCCAAGAAGCCGAACGGTCCTATAATTCACCCCTCCACTTT
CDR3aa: CASSQEAERSYNSPLHF

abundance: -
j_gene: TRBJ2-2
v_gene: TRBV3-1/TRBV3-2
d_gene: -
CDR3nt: TGTGCCAGCAGCCAGATTCCGGGACATAACACCGGGGAGCTGTTTTTT
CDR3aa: CASSQIPGHNTGELFF

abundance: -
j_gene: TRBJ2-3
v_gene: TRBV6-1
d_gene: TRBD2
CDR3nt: TGTGCCAGCAGTGAAAAAATAGCGGGGTTCACAGATACGCAGTATTTT
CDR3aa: CASSEKIAGFTDTQYF

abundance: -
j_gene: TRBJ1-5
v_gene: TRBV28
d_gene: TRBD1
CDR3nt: TGTGCCAGCACCCTCGGAGGGGGCCTGGGCAATCAGCCCCAGCATTTT
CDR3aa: CASTLGGGLGNQPQHF

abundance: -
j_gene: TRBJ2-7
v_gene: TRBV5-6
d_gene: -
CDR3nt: TGTGCCAGCAGCGAGGGGGACTACGAGCAGTACTTC
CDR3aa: CASSEGDYEQYF

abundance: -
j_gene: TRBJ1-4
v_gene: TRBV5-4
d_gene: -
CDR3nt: TGTGCCAGCAGCCTCTACGGTGCAACTAATGAAAAACTGTTTTTT
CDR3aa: CASSLYGATNEKLFF

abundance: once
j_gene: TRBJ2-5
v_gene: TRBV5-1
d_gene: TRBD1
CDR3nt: TGCGCCAGCAGCTTGGGGACAGGGGGCTACGAGACCCAGTACTTC
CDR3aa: CASSLGTGGYETQYF

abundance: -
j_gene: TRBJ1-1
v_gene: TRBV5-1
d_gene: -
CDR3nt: TGCGCCAGCAGCTTGGCTCAGGAAGACACTGAAGCTTTCTTT
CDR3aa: CASSLAQEDTEAFF

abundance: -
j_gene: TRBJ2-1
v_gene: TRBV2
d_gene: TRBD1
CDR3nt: TGTGCCAGCAGTGAAAGACAGGGAAGCTACAATGAGCAGTTCTTC
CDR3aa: CASSERQGSYNEQFF

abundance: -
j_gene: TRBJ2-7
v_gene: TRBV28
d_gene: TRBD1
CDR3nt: TGTGCCAGCACCATACTAGGGGGCTGGAACGAGCAGTACTTC
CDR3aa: CASTILGGWNEQYF

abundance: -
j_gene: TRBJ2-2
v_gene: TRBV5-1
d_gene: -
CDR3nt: TGCGCCAGCAGCCCCGGGAACACCGGGGAGCTGTTTTTT
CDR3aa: CASSPGNTGELFF

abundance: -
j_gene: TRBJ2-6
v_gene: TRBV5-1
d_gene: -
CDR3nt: TGCGCCAGCAGCTTGATTGGGGCTAGGTCTGGGGCCAACGTCCTGACTTTC
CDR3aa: CASSLIGARSGANVLTF

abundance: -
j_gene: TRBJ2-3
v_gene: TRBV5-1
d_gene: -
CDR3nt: TGCGCCAGCAGCAGAAGGACAGAGAGCACAGATACGCAGTATTTT
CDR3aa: CASSRRTESTDTQYF

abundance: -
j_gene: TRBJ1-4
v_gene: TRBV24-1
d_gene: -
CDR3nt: TGTGCCACCAGTGATTCGGCCCCTAGGAATGAAAAACTGTTTTTT
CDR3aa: CATSDSAPRNEKLFF

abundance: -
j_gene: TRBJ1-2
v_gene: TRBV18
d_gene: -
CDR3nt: TGTGCCAGCTCACTGGAGGGTGACTATGGCTACACCTTC
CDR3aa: CASSLEGDYGYTF

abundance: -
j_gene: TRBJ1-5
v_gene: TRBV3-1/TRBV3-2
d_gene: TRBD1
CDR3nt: TGTGCCAGCAGCCTAGGACAGGGAGATCGGCAGCCCCAGCATTTT
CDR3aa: CASSLGQGDRQPQHF

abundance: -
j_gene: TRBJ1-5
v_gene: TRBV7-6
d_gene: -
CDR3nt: TGTGCCAGCAGCCTCCTAGACTTCGGGCAGCCCCAGCATTTT
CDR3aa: CASSLLDFGQPQHF

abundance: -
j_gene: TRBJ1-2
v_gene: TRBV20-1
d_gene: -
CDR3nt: TGCAGTGCTAGTCCCCCCGGGGGTGGCTATGGCTACACCTTC
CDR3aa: CSASPPGGGYGYTF

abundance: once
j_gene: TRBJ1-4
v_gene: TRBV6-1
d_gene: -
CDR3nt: TGTGCCAGCAGTGAAATTGACAGAAGTAATGAAAAACTGTTTTTT
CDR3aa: CASSEIDRSNEKLFF

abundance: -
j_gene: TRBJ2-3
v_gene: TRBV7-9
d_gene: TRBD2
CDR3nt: TGTGCCAGCAGCCCCGGACTAGCGTTAAGCACAGATACGCAGTATTTT
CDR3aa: CASSPGLALSTDTQYF

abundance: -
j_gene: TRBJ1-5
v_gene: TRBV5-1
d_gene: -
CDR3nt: TGCGCCAGCAGCTTAGACTGGAATCAGCCCCAGCATTTT
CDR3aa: CASSLDWNQPQHF

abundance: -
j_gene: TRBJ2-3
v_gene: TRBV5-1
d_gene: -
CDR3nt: TGCGCCAGCAGCGCGTACACAGATACGCAGTATTTT
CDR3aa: CASSAYTDTQYF

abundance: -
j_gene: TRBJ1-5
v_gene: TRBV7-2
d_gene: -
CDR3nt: TGTGCCAGCAGCTTAGAACATAGCAATCAGCCCCAGCATTTT
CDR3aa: CASSLEHSNQPQHF

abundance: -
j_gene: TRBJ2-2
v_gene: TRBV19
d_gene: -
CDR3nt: TGTGCCAGTAGTATTTATACCGGGACATCCGGGGAGCTGTTTTTT
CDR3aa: CASSIYTGTSGELFF

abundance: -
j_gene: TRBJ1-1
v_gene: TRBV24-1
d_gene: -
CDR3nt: TGTGCCACCAGTGGAGGGAACACTGAAGCTTTCTTT
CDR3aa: CATSGGNTEAFF

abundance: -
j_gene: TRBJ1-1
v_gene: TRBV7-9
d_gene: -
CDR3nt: TGTGCCAGCAGCTTAACAGTGAACACTGAAGCTTTCTTT
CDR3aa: CASSLTVNTEAFF

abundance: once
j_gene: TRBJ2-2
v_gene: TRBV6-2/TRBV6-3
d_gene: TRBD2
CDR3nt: TGTGCCAGCAGTTACCGCGGACTAGCGGGAGTTAGCACCGGGGAGCTGTTTTTT
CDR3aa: CASSYRGLAGVSTGELFF

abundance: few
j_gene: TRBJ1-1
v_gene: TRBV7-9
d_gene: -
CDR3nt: TGTGCCAGCAGCTCCGACCAGGGTACTGAAGCTTTCTTT
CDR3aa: CASSSDQGTEAFF

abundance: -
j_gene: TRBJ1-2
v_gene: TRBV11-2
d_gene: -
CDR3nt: TGTGCCAGCAGCCTTGGGCAGGGGAGCTATGGCTACACCTTC
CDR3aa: CASSLGQGSYGYTF

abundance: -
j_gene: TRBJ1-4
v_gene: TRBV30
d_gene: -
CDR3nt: TGTGCCTGGAAGGCGGGGGGGTTTCCAACTAATGAAAAACTGTTTTTT
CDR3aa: CAWKAGGFPTNEKLFF

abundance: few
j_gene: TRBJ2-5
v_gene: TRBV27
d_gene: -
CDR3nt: TGTGCCAGCAGTTTAGGATGGGCGCTCCAAGAGACCCAGTACTTC
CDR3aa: CASSLGWALQETQYF

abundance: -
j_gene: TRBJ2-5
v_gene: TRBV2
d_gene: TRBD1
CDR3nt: TGTGCCATTCCTCGGACCAGGGGGCGCGGAGAGACCCAGTACTTC
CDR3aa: CAIPRTRGRGETQYF

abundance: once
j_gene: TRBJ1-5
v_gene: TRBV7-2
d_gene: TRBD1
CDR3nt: TGTGCCAGCAGCCCACGCGGACAGGATAGCAATCAGCCCCAGCATTTT
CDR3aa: CASSPRGQDSNQPQHF

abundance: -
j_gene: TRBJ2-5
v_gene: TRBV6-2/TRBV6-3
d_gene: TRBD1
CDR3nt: TGTGCCAGCAGTCCCCTTGGACAGGAAGAGACCCAGTACTTC
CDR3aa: CASSPLGQEETQYF

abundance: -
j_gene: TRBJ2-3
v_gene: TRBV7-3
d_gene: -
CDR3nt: TGTGCCAGCAGCGTCGGGAGCACAGATACGCAGTATTTT
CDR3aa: CASSVGSTDTQYF

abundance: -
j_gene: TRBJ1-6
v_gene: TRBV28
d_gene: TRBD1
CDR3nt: TGTGCCAGCAGATATGGGACAGAATATTCACCCCTCCACTTT
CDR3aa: CASRYGTEYSPLHF

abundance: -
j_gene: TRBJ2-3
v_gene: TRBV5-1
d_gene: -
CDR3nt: TGCGCCAGCAGCGTGGGAGGTACCACAGATACGCAGTATTTT
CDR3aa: CASSVGGTTDTQYF

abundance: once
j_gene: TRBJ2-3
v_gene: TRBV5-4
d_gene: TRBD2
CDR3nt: TGTGCCAGCAGCTTGACTAGCGAGGCAGATACGCAGTATTTT
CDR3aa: CASSLTSEADTQYF

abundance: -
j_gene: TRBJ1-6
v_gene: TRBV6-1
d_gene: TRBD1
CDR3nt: TGTGCCAGCAGTGAAATTGGGACAGGGGATAATTCACCCCTCCACTTT
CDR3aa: CASSEIGTGDNSPLHF

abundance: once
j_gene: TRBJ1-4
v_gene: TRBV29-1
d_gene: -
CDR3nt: TGCAGCGTTGGGGCGGGGCAGGGAGGCGAAAAACTGTTTTTT
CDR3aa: CSVGAGQGGEKLFF

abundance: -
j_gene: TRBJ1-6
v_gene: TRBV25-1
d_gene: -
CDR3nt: TGTGCCAGCCAGAGGAATCGGGCCCTCCACTTT
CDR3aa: CASQRNRALHF

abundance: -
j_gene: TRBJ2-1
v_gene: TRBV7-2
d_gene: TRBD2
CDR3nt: TGTGCCAGCAGTTCGGACGCCGGGACTAGCGGGGGGTACTACAATGAGCAGTTCTTC
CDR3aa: CASSSDAGTSGGYYNEQFF